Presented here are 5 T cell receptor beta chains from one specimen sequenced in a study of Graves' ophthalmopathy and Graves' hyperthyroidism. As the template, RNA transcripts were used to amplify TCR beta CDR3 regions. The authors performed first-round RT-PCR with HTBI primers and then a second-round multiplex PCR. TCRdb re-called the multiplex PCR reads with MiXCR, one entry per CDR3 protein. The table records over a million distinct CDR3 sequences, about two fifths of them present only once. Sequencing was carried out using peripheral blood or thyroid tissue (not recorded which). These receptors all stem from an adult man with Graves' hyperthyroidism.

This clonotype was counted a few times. Written as DNA, the CDR3 is TGTGCCAGCAGCAGGCAGTCTGGCACCGGGGAGCTGTTTTTT. Encoded protein: CASSRQSGTGELFF. The gene calls are TRBV13 and TRBJ2-2; no reliable D call. Germline CDR1 and CDR2: PRHDT and FYEKMQ (reference sequence). The V and J ends lost 5 bases and 4 bases respectively, with 11 bases between them. The CDR3 extends over 14 amino acids. The whole variable domain, remainder taken from reference TRBV13 and TRBJ2-2, is AAGVIQSPRHLIKEKRETATLKCYPIPRHDTVYWYQQGPGQDPQFLISFYEKMQSDKGSIPDRFSAQQFSDYHSELNMSSLELGDSALYFCASSRQSGTGELFFGEGSRLTVL.

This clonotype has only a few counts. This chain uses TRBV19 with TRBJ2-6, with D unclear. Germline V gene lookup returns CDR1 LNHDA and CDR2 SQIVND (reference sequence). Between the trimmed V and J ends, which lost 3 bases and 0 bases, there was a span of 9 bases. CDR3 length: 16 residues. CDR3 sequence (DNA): TGTGCCAGTAGTATCGGCGGCAGCTCTGGGGCCAACGTCCTGACTTTC. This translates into CASSIGGSSGANVLTF.

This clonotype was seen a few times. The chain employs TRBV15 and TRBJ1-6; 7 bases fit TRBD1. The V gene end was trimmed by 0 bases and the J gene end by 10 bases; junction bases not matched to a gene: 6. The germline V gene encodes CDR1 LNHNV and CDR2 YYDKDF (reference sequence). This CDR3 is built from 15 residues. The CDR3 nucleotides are TGTGCCACCAGCAGAGAAGACAGGGTTGGCTCACCCCTCCACTTT. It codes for CATSREDRVGSPLHF.

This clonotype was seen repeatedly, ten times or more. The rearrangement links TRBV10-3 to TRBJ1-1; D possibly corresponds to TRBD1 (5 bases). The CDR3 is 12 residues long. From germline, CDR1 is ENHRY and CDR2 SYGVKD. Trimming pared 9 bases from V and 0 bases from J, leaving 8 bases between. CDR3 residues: CAIQALNTEAFF. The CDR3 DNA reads TGTGCCATACAGGCTTTGAACACTGAAGCTTTCTTT.

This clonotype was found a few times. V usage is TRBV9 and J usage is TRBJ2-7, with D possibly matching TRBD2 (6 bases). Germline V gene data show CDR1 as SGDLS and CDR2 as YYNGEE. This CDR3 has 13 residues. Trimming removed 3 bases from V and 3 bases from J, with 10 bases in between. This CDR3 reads CASSGPGGYEQYF. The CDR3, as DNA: TGTGCCAGCAGCGGCCCCGGGGGCTACGAGCAGTACTTC.